These 4 T cell receptor beta chains were all obtained from the same sample, sequenced in a study of Ad26.COV2.S vaccination and SARS-CoV-2 variants. Treatment defined: around 19 received Ad26.COV2.S at low or high dose, single or two shots; five or six received placebo; per-sample allocation not given. Following the first vaccine or placebo injection, samples were taken on day 63. Only in-frame clones appear in the TCRdb table, and some are missing; sequencing was by immunoSEQ multiplex PCR. The data contain roughly 250,000 clones, roughly nine tenths of them singletons. The sequencing here drew on peripheral blood, taken in a trial of Ad26.COV2.S vaccine versus placebo. These receptors were obtained from a person aged 18 to 65 who received the Ad26.COV2.S COVID-19 vaccine or a placebo.

The chain recombines TRBV7-2 with TRBJ2-3, with D hard to call. The germline V gene encodes CDR1 SGHTA and CDR2 FQGNSA. The CDR3 has 12 residues. Trimming removed 5 bases from V and 11 bases from J, with 14 bases in between. The CDR3 protein is CASSPLSSGQYF. The CDR3 DNA follows: TGTGCCAGCAGCCCCCTTAGCTCCGGGCAGTATTTT.

The V and J genes are TRBV18 and TRBJ2-1; 10 positions match TRBD1. V was pared by 0 bases and J by 0 bases, with 14 bases of the junction left unmatched. The CDR3 extends over 21 amino acids. CDR1 is KGHSH, CDR2 LQKENI, per germline. CDR3 amino acids: CASSPPVTGQGTLSSYNEQFF. The DNA of the CDR3 is TGTGCCAGCTCACCACCGGTCACGGGACAGGGGACTCTAAGCTCCTACAATGAGCAGTTCTTC.

The rearrangement joins TRBV3-1 (or the pseudogene TRBV3-2) to TRBJ2-7, with D perhaps being TRBD1 or TRBD2 (5 bases each). CDR3 length equals 16 residues. Germline V gene lookup returns CDR1 LGHDT and CDR2 YNNKEL (reference sequence). V lost 0 bases to trimming and J lost 0 bases, with 12 bases between them. In nucleotides, the CDR3 is TGTGCCAGCAGCCAAGATGGGGGACCAAGCTCCTACGAGCAGTACGTC. It yields the protein CASSQDGGPSSYEQYV.

The genes are TRBV25-1 and TRBJ1-5, with 7 bases lining up with TRBD1. The CDR3 covers 14 residues. V trimming: 8 bases; J trimming: 7 bases; junction bases outside the gene matches: 11. CDR1 and CDR2 from the germline V gene are MGHDK and SYGVNS. CDR3 sequence (DNA): TGTGCCAGCCAAGAGACAGGGTTTTTCCAGCCCCAGCATTTT. Its protein is CASQETGFFQPQHF.